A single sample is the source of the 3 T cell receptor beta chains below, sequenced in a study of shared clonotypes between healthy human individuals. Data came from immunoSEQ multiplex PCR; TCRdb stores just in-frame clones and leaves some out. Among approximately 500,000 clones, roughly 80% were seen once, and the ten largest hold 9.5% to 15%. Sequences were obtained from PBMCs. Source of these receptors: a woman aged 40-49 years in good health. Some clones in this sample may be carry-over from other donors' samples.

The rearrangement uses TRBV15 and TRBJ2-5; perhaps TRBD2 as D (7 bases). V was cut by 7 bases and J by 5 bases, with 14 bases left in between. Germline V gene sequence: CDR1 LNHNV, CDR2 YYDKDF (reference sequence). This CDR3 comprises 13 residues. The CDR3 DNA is TGTGCCACCAAGAGGGGGGGCAGGGAGACCCAGTACTTC. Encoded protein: CATKRGGRETQYF.

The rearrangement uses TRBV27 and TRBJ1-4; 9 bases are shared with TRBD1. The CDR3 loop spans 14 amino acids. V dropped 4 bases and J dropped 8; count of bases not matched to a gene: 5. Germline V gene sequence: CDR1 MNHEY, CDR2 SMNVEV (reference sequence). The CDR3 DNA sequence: TGTGCCAGCAGTTCGGACAGGGGTCTGGAAAAACTGTTTTTT. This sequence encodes CASSSDRGLEKLFF.

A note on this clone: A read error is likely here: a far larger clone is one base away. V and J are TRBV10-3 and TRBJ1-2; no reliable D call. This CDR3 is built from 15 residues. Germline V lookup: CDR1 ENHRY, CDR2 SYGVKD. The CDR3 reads CAISESFRTVYSYTF. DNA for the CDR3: TGTGCCATCAGTGAGTCTTTTAGGACGGTCTATAGCTACACCTTC.